This T cell receptor beta chain was sequenced in a study of blood T cells in healthy people across ages. Study-level points and caveats: Total diversity from one million sequenced T cells was likely underestimated. Naive T cell percentage showed a strong correlation with the diversity of TCR beta. In the absence of known donor CMV status, changes in expanded clonotypes were possibly confounded.

The CDR3 consists of 14 residues. The germline V gene encodes CDR1 SGHRS and CDR2 YFSETQ. Trimming removed 0 bases at V and 7 bases at J, with 13 bases between. It was with a sample-barcoded 5' primer and a J-beta primer mix that a second PCR of about 6 to 12 cycles was run. TCRdb re-derived calls from the 5' RACE reads in MiXCR, one entry per CDR3 protein. The data contain approximately 690,000 distinct CDR3 sequences, roughly 50% of them seen just once; the ten biggest clones take up around 37%. Turning to this clonotype: The antigen is unknown.

The sequenced sample was blood. The chain joins TRBV5-1 to TRBJ1-2; D is uncertain. This receptor was taken from a man aged 55-75 years in good health. The CDR3 nucleotides read TGCGCCAGCAGCTTGGTGGCAGCGGACTCTGGCTACACCTTC. This encodes CASSLVAADSGYTF. Based on the CDR3 plus reference TRBV5-1 and TRBJ1-2, the full variable domain is KAGVTQTPRYLIKTRGQQVTLSCSPISGHRSVSWYQQTPGQGLQFLFEYFSETQRNKGNFPGRFSGRQFSNSRSEMNVSTLELGDSALYLCASSLVAADSGYTFGSGTRLTVV.